The sequence of this TCR beta chain was determined in a study of blood T cell repertoires in COVID-19. As for the study in general: Samples came from the United States, Italy and Spain, spanning acute and convalescent COVID-19. Sources were T cells, B-cell-depleted T cells, or PBMCs; the material itself was cDNA or gDNA.

The CDR3 consists of 13 residues. Losses at the gene ends were 5 bases for V and 4 bases for J; bases not matched to a gene: 4. Under the authors' procedure: Amplification of reference gene primers was used by the study to estimate nucleated cell counts. TCRdb's copy holds only in-frame clones and misses some; the assay was immunoSEQ multiplex PCR. V and J calls plus clone size are reproduced from that table; the DNA served to infer D and trimming. The sample has around 250,000 clones; under 90% are singletons. What was sequenced was peripheral blood. The sequence came from a human donor in a cohort sampled during active COVID-19. The chain employs TRBV12-3 or TRBV12-4 and TRBJ1-2; 7 bases align to TRBD1. The CDR3, as DNA: TGTGCCAGCAGTCCGACAGGGTTCTATGGCTACACCTTC. It is translated as CASSPTGFYGYTF.